This T cell receptor (beta chain) was profiled in a study of T cell responses to AZD1222 COVID-19 vaccine. Whole-study context: Second doses were pooled across both intervals (about 4 or about 12 weeks). Findings of the study overall: Recipients of two AZD1222 doses showed rising Spike-specific TCR breadth and depth.

Comment on this clone: The antigen remains unidentified.

TCRdb's copy holds only in-frame clones and misses some; the assay was immunoSEQ multiplex PCR. The data show about 120,000 clones, 80% to 95% seen once. The CDR3 consists of 14 residues. Germline CDR1 MNHEY, CDR2 SMNVEV (reference sequence). The V gene end was trimmed by 4 bases and the J gene end by 5 bases; junction bases not matched to a gene: 6. The origin of this receptor is an adult in good health. This chain uses TRBV27 with TRBJ1-2, with 8 bases aligning to TRBD1. Sequences were derived from peripheral blood, sampled on day 0 of AZD1222 vaccination. The CDR3 DNA follows: TGTGCCAGCAGTTCTGGACAGGGAATATATGGCTACACCTTC. It codes for CASSSGQGIYGYTF.